The rows below give T cell receptor beta chains drawn from one sample of a study of T cell clones after liver transplantation. Libraries were prepared by immunoSEQ multiplex PCR; TCRdb keeps only in-frame clonotypes and omits some of them. The table lists approximately 50,000 clones, roughly 74% of them singletons, with around 9.4% in the top ten. The source material was CD4+ T cells from blood, sampled 52 to 60 months after liver transplant. The receptors here all came from a human patient who received a liver transplant. Some of the T cells might come from the graft donor. Each CDR3 is given with its conserved first and last residue. A D gene is named only where the DNA matches it firmly. Expanded clones get a size class; other rows say once, few or many, or leave the size out.

D gene: NA
J gene: TRBJ2-1
clone size: few
V gene: TRBV2
CDR3 DNA: TGTGCCAGCAGTGGGTTGGTGGATGACAATGAGCAGTTCTTC
CDR3 protein: CASSGLVDDNEQFF

D gene: NA
J gene: TRBJ2-2
clone size: many
V gene: TRBV9
CDR3 DNA: TGTGCCAGCAGCCCCCGGGACTTCTTCACCGGGGAGCTGTTTTTT
CDR3 protein: CASSPRDFFTGELFF

D gene: NA
J gene: TRBJ1-4
clone size: NA
V gene: TRBV15
CDR3 DNA: TGTGCCACCAGCAGAGATAGGGCTGATGAAAAACTGTTTTTT
CDR3 protein: CATSRDRADEKLFF

D gene: NA
J gene: TRBJ2-3
clone size: few
V gene: TRBV7-9
CDR3 DNA: TGTGCCAGCAGCTGGGCAGGGAACACAGATACGCAGTATTTT
CDR3 protein: CASSWAGNTDTQYF

D gene: NA
J gene: TRBJ2-7
clone size: NA
V gene: TRBV7-2
CDR3 DNA: TGTGCCAGCAGCTTTGAAGGGGGGCTTTGGGAGTACGAGCAGTACTTC
CDR3 protein: CASSFEGGLWEYEQYF

D gene: NA
J gene: TRBJ1-6
clone size: NA
V gene: TRBV6-5
CDR3 DNA: TGTGCCAGCAGTTACTCCTTCGGCTCCTATAATTCACCCCTCCACTTT
CDR3 protein: CASSYSFGSYNSPLHF

D gene: NA
J gene: TRBJ2-7
clone size: NA
V gene: TRBV30
CDR3 DNA: TGTGCCTGGAGTCGCAGATCCTCCTACGAGCAGTACTTC
CDR3 protein: CAWSRRSSYEQYF

D gene: TRBD1
J gene: TRBJ2-1
clone size: NA
V gene: TRBV19
CDR3 DNA: TGTGCCAGTAGTACGGACAGGGGGTACAATGAGCAGTTCTTC
CDR3 protein: CASSTDRGYNEQFF

D gene: TRBD1
J gene: TRBJ2-1
clone size: few
V gene: TRBV11-2
CDR3 DNA: TGTGCCAGCAGCTTAGGGGAGGACAGGGGCGAGTTCTTC
CDR3 protein: CASSLGEDRGEFF

D gene: NA
J gene: TRBJ2-7
clone size: NA
V gene: TRBV14
CDR3 DNA: TGTGCCAGCAGCCAAGAGTTAAGCTGGGGAAGCTCCTACGAGCAGTACTTC
CDR3 protein: CASSQELSWGSSYEQYF

D gene: NA
J gene: TRBJ2-7
clone size: few
V gene: TRBV4-1
CDR3 DNA: TGCGCCAGCAGCCAAGCTCTCGGGTCCTCCTACGAGCAGTACTTC
CDR3 protein: CASSQALGSSYEQYF

D gene: TRBD1
J gene: TRBJ1-1
clone size: NA
V gene: TRBV5-1
CDR3 DNA: TGCGCCACCAGGACAGGACCTATGAACACTGAAGCTTTCTTT
CDR3 protein: CATRTGPMNTEAFF

D gene: NA
J gene: TRBJ2-3
clone size: NA
V gene: TRBV28
CDR3 DNA: TGTGCCAGCAGTTTGGGGGGGGCGTACACAGATACGCAGTATTTT
CDR3 protein: CASSLGGAYTDTQYF

D gene: NA
J gene: TRBJ1-4
clone size: NA
V gene: TRBV5-6
CDR3 DNA: TGTGCCAGCAGCCAGAATTTTGGGCCAACTAATGAAAAACTGTTTTTT
CDR3 protein: CASSQNFGPTNEKLFF

D gene: NA
J gene: TRBJ2-7
clone size: NA
V gene: TRBV11-1
CDR3 DNA: TGTGCCAGCAGCTCAGGGGCTTCCTACGAGCAGTACTTC
CDR3 protein: CASSSGASYEQYF

D gene: NA
J gene: TRBJ1-5
clone size: NA
V gene: TRBV28
CDR3 DNA: TGTGCCAGCAGTTTCTGGCGGGACGGCAATCAGCCCCAGCATTTT
CDR3 protein: CASSFWRDGNQPQHF

D gene: NA
J gene: TRBJ2-5
clone size: few
V gene: TRBV30
CDR3 DNA: TGTGCCCTGGGGAGAAACAGGGAAGAGACCCAGTACTTC
CDR3 protein: CALGRNREETQYF

D gene: NA
J gene: TRBJ2-7
clone size: NA
V gene: TRBV30
CDR3 DNA: TGTGCCTGGAGTGTACGGATTGGGGGGTACGAGCAGTACTTC
CDR3 protein: CAWSVRIGGYEQYF

D gene: NA
J gene: TRBJ1-6
clone size: NA
V gene: TRBV19
CDR3 DNA: TGTGCCAGTAGTATTCCCGGTTCACCCCTCCACTTT
CDR3 protein: CASSIPGSPLHF

D gene: NA
J gene: TRBJ1-6
clone size: NA
V gene: TRBV11-2
CDR3 DNA: TGTGCCAGCAGCTTATTAGCCAGGGAGGTCTCACCCCTCCACTTT
CDR3 protein: CASSLLAREVSPLHF

D gene: NA
J gene: TRBJ1-5
clone size: NA
V gene: TRBV30
CDR3 DNA: TGTGCCTGGAGCCTAACCACCGATCAGCCCCAGCATTTT
CDR3 protein: CAWSLTTDQPQHF

D gene: TRBD1
J gene: TRBJ2-6
clone size: NA
V gene: TRBV10-3
CDR3 DNA: TGTGCCATCAGTCCCGGGACAGGGTCTGGGGCCAACGTCCTGACTTTC
CDR3 protein: CAISPGTGSGANVLTF